This TCR beta chain was identified in a study of cytomegalovirus exposure and HLA in healthy donors. For this clone: The antigen is not known.

The CDR3 runs 16 residues. Germline values: CDR1 MNHEY, CDR2 SMNVEV (reference sequence). Trimming cost V 1 base and J 7 bases; bases outside gene matches: 12. The PCR contained 60 Vbeta and 13 Jbeta primers. TCRdb's copy holds only in-frame clones and misses some; the assay was immunoSEQ multiplex PCR. The table has about 160,000 clones, more than 60% seen once. Findings and limits, study-wide: Associated with cytomegalovirus, according to the listing, were 150 to 200 TCR beta chains.

The TCR sequence derives from a man aged 35 to 55 in good health and CMV-seronegative. What was sequenced was PBMCs. The rearrangement uses TRBV27 and TRBJ2-7, with 8 bases aligning to TRBD2. CDR3 protein: CASSLYPAGGAGEQYF. In DNA form, the CDR3 reads TGTGCCAGCAGTTTATATCCCGCCGGGGGGGCAGGGGAGCAGTACTTC.